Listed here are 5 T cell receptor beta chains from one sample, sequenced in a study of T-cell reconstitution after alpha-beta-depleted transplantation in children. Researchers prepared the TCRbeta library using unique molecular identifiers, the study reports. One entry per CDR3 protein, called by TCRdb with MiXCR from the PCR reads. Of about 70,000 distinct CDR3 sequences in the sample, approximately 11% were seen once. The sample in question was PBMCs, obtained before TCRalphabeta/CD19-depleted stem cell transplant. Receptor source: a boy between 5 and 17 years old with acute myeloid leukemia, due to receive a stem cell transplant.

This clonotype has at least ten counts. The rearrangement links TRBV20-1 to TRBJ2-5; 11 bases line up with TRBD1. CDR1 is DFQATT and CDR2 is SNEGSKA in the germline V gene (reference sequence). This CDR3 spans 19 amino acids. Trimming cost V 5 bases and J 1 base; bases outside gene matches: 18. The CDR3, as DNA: TGCAGTGCTCCCCCACAGCTTACCGGGACAGGGGGTTCCCAAGAGACCCAGTACTTC. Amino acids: CSAPPQLTGTGGSQETQYF.

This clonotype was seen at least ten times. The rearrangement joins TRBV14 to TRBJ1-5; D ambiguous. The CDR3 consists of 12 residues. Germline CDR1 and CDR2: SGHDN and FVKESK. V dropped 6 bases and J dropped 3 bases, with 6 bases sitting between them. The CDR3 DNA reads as TGTGCCAGCAGTACGGCCAATCAGCCCCAGCATTTT. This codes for CASSTANQPQHF. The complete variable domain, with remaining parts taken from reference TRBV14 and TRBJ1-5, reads EAGVTQFPSHSVIEKGQTVTLRCDPISGHDNLYWYRRVMGKEIKFLLHFVKESKQDESGMPNNRFLAERTGGTYSTLKVQPAELEDSGVYFCASSTANQPQHFGDGTRLSIL.

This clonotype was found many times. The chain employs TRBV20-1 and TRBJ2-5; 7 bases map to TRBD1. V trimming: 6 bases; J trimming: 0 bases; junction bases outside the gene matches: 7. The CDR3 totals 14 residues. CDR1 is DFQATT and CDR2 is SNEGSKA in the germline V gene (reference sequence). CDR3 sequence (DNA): TGCAGTGCCGGTAACAGGGGATACCAAGAGACCCAGTACTTC. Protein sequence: CSAGNRGYQETQYF.

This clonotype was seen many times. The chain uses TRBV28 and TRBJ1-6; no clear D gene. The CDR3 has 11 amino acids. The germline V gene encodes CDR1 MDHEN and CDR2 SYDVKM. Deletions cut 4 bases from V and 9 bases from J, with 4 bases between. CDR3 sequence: CASSSRSPLHF. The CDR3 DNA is TGTGCCAGCAGTTCTCGTTCACCCCTCCACTTT.

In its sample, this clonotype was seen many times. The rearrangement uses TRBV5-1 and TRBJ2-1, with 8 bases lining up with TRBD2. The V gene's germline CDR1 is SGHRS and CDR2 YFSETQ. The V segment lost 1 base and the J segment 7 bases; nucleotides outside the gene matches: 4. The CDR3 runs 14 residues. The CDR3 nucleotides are TGCGCCAGCAGCTTGTACGGGAGGGGGAATGAGCAGTTCTTC. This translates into CASSLYGRGNEQFF.